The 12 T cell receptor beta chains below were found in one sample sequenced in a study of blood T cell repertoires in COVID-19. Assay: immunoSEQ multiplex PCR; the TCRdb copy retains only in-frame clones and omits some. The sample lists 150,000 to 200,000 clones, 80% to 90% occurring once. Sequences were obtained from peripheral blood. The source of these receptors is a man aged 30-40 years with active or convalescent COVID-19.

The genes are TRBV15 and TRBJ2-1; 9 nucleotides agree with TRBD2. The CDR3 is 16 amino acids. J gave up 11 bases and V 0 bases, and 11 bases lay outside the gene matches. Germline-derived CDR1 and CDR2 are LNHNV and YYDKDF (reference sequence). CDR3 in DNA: TGTGCCACCAGCAGAGATCGGCGGGAGGGCCGGGGGAAGCAGTTCTTC. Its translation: CATSRDRREGRGKQFF.

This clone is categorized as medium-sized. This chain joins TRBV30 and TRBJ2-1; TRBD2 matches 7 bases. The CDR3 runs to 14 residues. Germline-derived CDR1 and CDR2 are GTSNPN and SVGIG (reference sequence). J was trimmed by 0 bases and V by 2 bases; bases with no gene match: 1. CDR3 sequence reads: CAWSRLASYNEQFF. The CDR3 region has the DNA TGTGCCTGGAGTCGACTAGCCTCCTACAATGAGCAGTTCTTC.

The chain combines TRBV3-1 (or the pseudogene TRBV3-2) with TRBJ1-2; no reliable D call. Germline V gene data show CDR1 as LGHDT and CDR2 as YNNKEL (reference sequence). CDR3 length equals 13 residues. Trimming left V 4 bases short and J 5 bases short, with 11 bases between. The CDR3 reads CASSLRTGYGYTF. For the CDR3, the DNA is TGTGCCAGCAGCCTACGGACGGGGTATGGCTACACCTTC.

The CDR3 spells CASSLRTGYSTDTQYF. As DNA, the CDR3 is TGTGCCAGCAGCTTAAGGACAGGGTATAGCACAGATACGCAGTATTTT. V and J are TRBV5-6 and TRBJ2-3; TRBD1 matches at 8 bases. Trimming removed 2 bases from V and 0 bases from J; junction bases left unmatched: 5. CDR3 length equals 16 residues. The germline V gene has CDR1 SGHDT and CDR2 YYEEEE. Based on the CDR3 plus reference TRBV5-6 and TRBJ2-3, the full variable domain is DAGVTQSPTHLIKTRGQQVTLRCSPKSGHDTVSWYQQALGQGPQFIFQYYEEEERQRGNFPDRFSGHQFPNYSSELNVNALLLGDSALYLCASSLRTGYSTDTQYFGPGTRLTVL.

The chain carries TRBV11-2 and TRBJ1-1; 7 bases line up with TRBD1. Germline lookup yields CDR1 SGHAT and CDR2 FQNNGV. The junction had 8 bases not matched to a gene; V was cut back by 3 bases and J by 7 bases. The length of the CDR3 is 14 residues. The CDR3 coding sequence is TGTGCCAGCAGCTTTTATACAGGGGAAAGTGAAGCTTTCTTT. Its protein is CASSFYTGESEAFF.

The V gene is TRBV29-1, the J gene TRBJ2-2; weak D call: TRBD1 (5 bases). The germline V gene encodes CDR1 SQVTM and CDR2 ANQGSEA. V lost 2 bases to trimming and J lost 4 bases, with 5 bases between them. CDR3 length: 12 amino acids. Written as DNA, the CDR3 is TGCAGCGTTGAACAGGGCACCGGGGAGCTGTTTTTT. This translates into CSVEQGTGELFF.

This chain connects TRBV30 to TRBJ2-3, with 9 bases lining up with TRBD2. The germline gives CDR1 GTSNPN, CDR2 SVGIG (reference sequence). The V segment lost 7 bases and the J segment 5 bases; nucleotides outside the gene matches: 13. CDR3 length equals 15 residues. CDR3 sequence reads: CASTPERGAIDTQYF. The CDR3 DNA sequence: TGTGCCTCAACGCCCGAGCGGGGGGCGATAGATACGCAGTATTTT.

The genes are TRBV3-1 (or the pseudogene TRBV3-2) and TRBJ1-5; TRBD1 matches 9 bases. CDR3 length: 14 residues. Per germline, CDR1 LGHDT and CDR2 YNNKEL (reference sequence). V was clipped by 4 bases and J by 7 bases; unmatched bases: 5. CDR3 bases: TGTGCCAGCAGCCCGGGACAGGGAAAGCAGCCCCAGCATTTT. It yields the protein CASSPGQGKQPQHF.

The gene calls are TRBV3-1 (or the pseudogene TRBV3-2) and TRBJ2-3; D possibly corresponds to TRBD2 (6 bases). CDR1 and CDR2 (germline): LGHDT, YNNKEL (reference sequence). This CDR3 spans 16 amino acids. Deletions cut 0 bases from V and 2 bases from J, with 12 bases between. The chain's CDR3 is CASSQDWGESTDTQYF. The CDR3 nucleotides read TGTGCCAGCAGCCAAGATTGGGGGGAATCCACAGATACGCAGTATTTT.

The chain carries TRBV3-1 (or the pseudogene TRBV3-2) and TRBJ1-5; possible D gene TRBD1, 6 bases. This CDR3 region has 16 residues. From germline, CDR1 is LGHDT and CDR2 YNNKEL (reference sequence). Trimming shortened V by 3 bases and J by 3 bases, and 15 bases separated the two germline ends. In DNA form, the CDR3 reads TGTGCCAGCAGCCAGGGGGTCACAGGGAACAATCAGCCCCAGCATTTT. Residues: CASSQGVTGNNQPQHF.

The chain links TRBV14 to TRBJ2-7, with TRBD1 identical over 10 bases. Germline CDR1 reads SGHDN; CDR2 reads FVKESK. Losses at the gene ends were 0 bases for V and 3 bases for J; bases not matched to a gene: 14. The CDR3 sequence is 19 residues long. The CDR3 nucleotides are TGTGCCAGCAGCCAAGATCCGAGACAGGGGGCGAACCTTTTCTACGAGCAGTACTTC. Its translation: CASSQDPRQGANLFYEQYF.

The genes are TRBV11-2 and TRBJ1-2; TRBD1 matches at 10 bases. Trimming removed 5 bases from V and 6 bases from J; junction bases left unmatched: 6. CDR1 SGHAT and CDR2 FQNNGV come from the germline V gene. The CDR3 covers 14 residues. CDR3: CASSPAGTGDGYTF. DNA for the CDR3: TGTGCCAGCAGCCCTGCCGGGACAGGGGATGGCTACACCTTC.